The 4 T cell receptor beta chains below come from one sample, sequenced in a study of cytomegalovirus exposure and HLA in healthy donors. The study ran its PCR with 60 Vbeta and 13 Jbeta primers. Repertoires were generated with immunoSEQ multiplex PCR, while TCRdb's copy carries only in-frame clones and drops some. This table has under 300,000 clones, roughly four fifths appearing once. Sample: PBMCs. The origin of the receptors is a woman in her 40s in good health and CMV-seropositive.

In this sample, this clone turned up once. The chain couples TRBV6-5 to TRBJ2-3, with 7 bases lining up with TRBD1. The CDR3 has 15 amino acids. CDR1 and CDR2 from the germline V gene are MNHEY and SVGAGI. V lost 0 bases to trimming and J lost 5 bases; unmatched junction nucleotides: 5. CDR3 residues: CASSYSFSGGDTQYF. The CDR3 nucleotides read TGTGCCAGCAGTTACTCGTTCTCAGGGGGAGATACGCAGTATTTT.

In this sample, this clone turned up a few times. The chain carries TRBV7-9 and TRBJ2-3, with 8 bases lining up with TRBD2. The CDR3 runs 16 residues. The ends lost 1 base at V and 1 base at J; junction bases unmatched: 4. Germline V gene sequence: CDR1 SEHNR, CDR2 FQNEAQ (reference sequence). DNA of the CDR3: TGTGCCAGCAGCTTAGTCGGGGGGGTAGGCACAGATACGCAGTATTTT. Translation gives CASSLVGGVGTDTQYF. The variable domain in full, completed from reference TRBV7-9 and TRBJ2-3, reads DTGVSQNPRHKITKRGQNVTFRCDPISEHNRLYWYRQTLGQGPEFLTYFQNEAQLEKSRLLSDRFSAERPKGSFSTLEIQRTEQGDSAMYLCASSLVGGVGTDTQYFGPGTRLTVL.

The V gene is TRBV28, the J gene TRBJ2-1; 10 nucleotides line up with TRBD2. The germline CDR1 and CDR2 sequences are MDHEN and SYDVKM. Unmatched junction bases numbered 5, after V lost 5 bases and J lost 4 bases. The CDR3 loop spans 15 amino acids. The CDR3 DNA follows: TGTGCCAGCAGTCTAGCGGGAGTAGGATACAATGAGCAGTTCTTC. Encoded protein: CASSLAGVGYNEQFF.

This clone was seen just once. This chain's CDR3 is CASSAVIQGVVEYGYTF. In DNA, the CDR3 is TGTGCCAGCTCAGCGGTAATACAGGGAGTAGTAGAATATGGCTACACCTTC. This sequence joins TRBV18 and TRBJ1-2, with D tentatively TRBD1 (6 bases). V was shortened by 5 bases and J by 5 bases, with 24 bases between the two germline ends. The CDR3 runs 17 residues. Per germline, CDR1 KGHSH and CDR2 LQKENI.